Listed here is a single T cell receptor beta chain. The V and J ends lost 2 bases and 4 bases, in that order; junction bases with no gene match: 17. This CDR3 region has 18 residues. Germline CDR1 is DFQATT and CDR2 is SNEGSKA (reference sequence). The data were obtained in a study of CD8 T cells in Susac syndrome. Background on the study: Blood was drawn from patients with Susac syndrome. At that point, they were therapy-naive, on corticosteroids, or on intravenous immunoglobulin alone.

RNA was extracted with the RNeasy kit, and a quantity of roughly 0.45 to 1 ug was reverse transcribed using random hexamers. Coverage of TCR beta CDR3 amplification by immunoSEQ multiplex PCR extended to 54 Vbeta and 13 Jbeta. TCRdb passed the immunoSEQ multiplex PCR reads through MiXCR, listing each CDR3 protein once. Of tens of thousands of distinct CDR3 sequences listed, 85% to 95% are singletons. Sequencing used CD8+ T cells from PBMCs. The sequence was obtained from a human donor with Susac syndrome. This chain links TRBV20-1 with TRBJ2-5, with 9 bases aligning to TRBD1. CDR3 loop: CSARPRTGAKLIRETQYF. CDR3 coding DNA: TGCAGTGCTAGACCCCGGACAGGGGCGAAATTAATTCGAGAGACCCAGTACTTC.